This TCR beta chain was sequenced in a study of T cell repertoires in cytomegalovirus infection. Overall study context: Public TCR beta signatures marked donors with CMV infection and the matching HLA.

TCRdb re-called the reads through MiXCR, storing one row per CDR3 protein. The sample contains 400,000 to 550,000 distinct CDR3 sequences, 11% of which appear only once. This clonotype turned up a few times. Its antigen remains unknown. Germline is not matched at one junction end, which may reflect a read error. General study points: Frequencies of public TCR beta families were cumulated, and this identified carriers of CMV plus the relevant HLA. The ex vivo response showed dominance by HLA-C-restricted CMV-specific TCR beta clonotypes.

Material for sequencing was PBMCs. This receptor was taken from a human donor in good health (CMV status not recorded). Some clones in this sample may be carry-over from other donors' samples.

The CDR3 sequence is CASTELQGTYGYTF. The CDR3, as DNA: TGTGCCAGCACTGAACTCCAGGGAACATATGGCTACACCTTC. This chain links TRBV2 with TRBJ1-2, with D maybe TRBD1 (5 bases). This CDR3 region has 14 residues. Germline V gives CDR1 SNHLY, CDR2 FYNNEI.